This TCR beta chain originates from a study of T cells after yellow fever vaccination. TCRdb called the 5' RACE reads again in MiXCR, with one record for every CDR3 protein. The data hold about 330,000 distinct CDR3 sequences, with roughly 7% observed a single time. The source material was PBMCs, sampled about 41 days after the first yellow fever vaccination. The receptor comes from a man younger than 35 who received the YFV17D yellow fever vaccine.

The CDR3 loop is CAGGTVANVLTF. For the CDR3, the DNA is TGTGCCGGCGGAACTGTGGCCAACGTCCTGACTTTC. The rearrangement uses TRBV7-9 and TRBJ2-6; the D is unclear. Trimming took off 11 bases at V and 6 bases at J, with 11 bases between the two ends. Germline CDR1 reads SEHNR; CDR2 reads FQNEAQ (reference sequence). There are 12 residues in the CDR3.